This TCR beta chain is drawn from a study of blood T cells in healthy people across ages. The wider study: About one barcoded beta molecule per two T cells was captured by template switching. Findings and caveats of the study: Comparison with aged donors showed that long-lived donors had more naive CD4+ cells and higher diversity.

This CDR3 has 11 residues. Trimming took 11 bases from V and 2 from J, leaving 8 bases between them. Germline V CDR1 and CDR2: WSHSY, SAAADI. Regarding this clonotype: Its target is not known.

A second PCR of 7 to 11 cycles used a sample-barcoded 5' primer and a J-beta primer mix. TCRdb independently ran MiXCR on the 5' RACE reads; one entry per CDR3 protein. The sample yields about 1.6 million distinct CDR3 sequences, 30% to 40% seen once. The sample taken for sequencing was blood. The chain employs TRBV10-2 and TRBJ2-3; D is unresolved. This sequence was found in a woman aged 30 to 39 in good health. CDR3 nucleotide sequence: TGCGCCGGCACGTTCACAGATACGCAGTATTTT. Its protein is CAGTFTDTQYF.